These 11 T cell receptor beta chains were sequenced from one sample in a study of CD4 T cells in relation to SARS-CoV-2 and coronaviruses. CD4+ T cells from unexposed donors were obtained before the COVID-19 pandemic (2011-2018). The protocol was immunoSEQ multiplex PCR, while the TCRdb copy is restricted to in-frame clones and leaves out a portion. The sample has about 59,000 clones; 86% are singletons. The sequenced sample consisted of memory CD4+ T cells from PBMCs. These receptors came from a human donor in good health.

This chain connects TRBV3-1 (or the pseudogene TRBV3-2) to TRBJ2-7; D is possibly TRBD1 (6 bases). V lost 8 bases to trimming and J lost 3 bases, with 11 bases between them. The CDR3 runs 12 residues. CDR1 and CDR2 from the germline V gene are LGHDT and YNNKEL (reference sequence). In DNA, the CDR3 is TGTGCCAGCGAAGCAGGGGACTACGAGCAGTACTTC. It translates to CASEAGDYEQYF.

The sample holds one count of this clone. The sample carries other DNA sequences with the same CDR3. The CDR3 protein is CASSQDSGRQETQYF. DNA of the CDR3: TGTGCCAGCAGCCAAGACTCGGGTCGACAAGAGACCCAGTACTTC. The rearrangement uses TRBV3-1 (or the pseudogene TRBV3-2) and TRBJ2-5; no firm D call. Germline V CDR1 and CDR2: LGHDT, YNNKEL (reference sequence). There are 15 residues in the CDR3. Trimming shortened V by 0 bases and J by 2 bases, and 10 bases separated the two germline ends.

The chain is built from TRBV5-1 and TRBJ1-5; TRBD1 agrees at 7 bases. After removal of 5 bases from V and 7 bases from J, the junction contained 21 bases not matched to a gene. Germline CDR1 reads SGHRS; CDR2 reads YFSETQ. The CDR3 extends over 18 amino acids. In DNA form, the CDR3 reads TGCGCCAGCAGTAGGGGGCCGGGGGGAGGCAAAGACGGGCAGCCCCAGCATTTT. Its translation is CASSRGPGGGKDGQPQHF.

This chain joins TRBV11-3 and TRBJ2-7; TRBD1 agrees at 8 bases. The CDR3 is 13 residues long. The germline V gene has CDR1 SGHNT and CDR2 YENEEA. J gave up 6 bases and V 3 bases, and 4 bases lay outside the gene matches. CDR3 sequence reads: CASSLRQGFEQYF. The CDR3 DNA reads TGTGCCAGCAGCTTGCGACAGGGGTTCGAGCAGTACTTC.

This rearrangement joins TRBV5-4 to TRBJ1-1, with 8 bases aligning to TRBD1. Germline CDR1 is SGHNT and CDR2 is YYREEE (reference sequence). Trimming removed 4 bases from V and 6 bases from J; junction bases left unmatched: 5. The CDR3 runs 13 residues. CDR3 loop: CASSGSGGAEAFF. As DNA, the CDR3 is TGTGCCAGCAGCGGCTCAGGGGGCGCTGAAGCTTTCTTT.

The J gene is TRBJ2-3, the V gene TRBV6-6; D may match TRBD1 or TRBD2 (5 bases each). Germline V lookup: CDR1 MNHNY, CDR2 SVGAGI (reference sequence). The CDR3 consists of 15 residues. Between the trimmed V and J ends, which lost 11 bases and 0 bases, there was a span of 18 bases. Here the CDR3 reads CASGEGKWSTDTQYF. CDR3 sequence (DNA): TGTGCCTCCGGAGAGGGGAAGTGGAGCACAGATACGCAGTATTTT.

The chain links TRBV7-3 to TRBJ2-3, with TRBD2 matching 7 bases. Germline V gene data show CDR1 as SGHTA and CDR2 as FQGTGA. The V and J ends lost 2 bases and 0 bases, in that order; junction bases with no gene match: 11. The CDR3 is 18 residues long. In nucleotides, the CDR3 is TGTGCCAGCAGCTTAGGGAGGCTAGCGGCCAGGAGCACAGATACGCAGTATTTT. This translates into CASSLGRLAARSTDTQYF. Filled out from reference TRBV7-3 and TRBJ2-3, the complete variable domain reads GAGVSQTPSNKVTEKGKYVELRCDPISGHTALYWYRQSLGQGPEFLIYFQGTGAADDSGLPNDRFFAVRPEGSVSTLKIQRTERGDSAVYLCASSLGRLAARSTDTQYFGPGTRLTVL.

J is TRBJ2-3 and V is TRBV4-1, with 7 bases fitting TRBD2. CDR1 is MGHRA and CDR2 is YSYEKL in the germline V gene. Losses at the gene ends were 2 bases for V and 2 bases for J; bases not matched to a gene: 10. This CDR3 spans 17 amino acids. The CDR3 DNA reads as TGCGCCAGCAGCCAAAAAGGGAGCGGGGATTACACAGATACGCAGTATTTT. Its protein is CASSQKGSGDYTDTQYF.

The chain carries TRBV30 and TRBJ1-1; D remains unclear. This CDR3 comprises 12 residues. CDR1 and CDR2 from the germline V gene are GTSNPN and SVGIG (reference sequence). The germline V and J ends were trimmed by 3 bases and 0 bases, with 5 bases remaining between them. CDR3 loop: CAWSRLNTEAFF. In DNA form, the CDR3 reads TGTGCCTGGAGCCGACTGAACACTGAAGCTTTCTTT.

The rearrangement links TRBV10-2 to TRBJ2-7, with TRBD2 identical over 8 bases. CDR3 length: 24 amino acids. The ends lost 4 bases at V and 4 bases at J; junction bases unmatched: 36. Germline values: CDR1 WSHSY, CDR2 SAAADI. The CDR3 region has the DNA TGCGCCAGCAGTGGGCCCGTGGAGGGCTCAGGTCCCTCGACTAGCGTATTCTTAGATTACGAGCAGTACTTC. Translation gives CASSGPVEGSGPSTSVFLDYEQYF.

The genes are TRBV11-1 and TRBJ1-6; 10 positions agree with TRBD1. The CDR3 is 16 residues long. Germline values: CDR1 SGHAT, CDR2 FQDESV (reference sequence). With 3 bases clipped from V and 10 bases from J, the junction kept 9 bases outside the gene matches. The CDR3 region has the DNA TGTGCCAGCAGCTTGGAAGCCGGGACAGGGGTATCACCCCTCCACTTT. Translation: CASSLEAGTGVSPLHF.